The rows below give T cell receptor beta chains drawn from one sample of a study of a mutant IDH1 vaccine in newly diagnosed glioma. These receptors' antigens are unknown. Libraries were prepared by immunoSEQ multiplex PCR; TCRdb keeps only in-frame clonotypes and omits some of them. The sample has around 120,000 clones; just under 80% are singletons. This material consisted of PBMCs, taken from a glioma patient whose treatment included an IDH1 peptide vaccine. The receptors originated from a man aged 40-49 years with glioma. Each CDR3 is given with its conserved first and last residue. The D gene is left open where the match is weak. For some rows the clone size is stated as once, few or many, or as a class when expanded; others skip it.

len: 15
abundance: NA
v_gene: TRBV4-2
j_gene: TRBJ2-7
d_gene: TRBD2
CDR3nt: TGTGCCAGCAGCCAAGATCAGCGGGGGGGTTACGAGCAGTACTTC
CDR3aa: CASSQDQRGGYEQYF

len: 16
abundance: NA
v_gene: TRBV28
j_gene: TRBJ1-4
d_gene: TRBD1
CDR3nt: TGTGCCAGCAGTGTAAACAGGGGTAGCAGTAATGAAAAACTGTTTTTT
CDR3aa: CASSVNRGSSNEKLFF

len: 15
abundance: once
v_gene: TRBV14
j_gene: TRBJ1-2
d_gene: NA
CDR3nt: TGTGCCAGCAGCCTCAGTCGGGGGGCAGGGTATGGCTACACCTTC
CDR3aa: CASSLSRGAGYGYTF

len: 14
abundance: NA
v_gene: TRBV18
j_gene: TRBJ2-1
d_gene: NA
CDR3nt: TGTGCCAGCTCAACCCAGGTGTGGGACAATGAGCAGTTCTTC
CDR3aa: CASSTQVWDNEQFF

len: 15
abundance: NA
v_gene: TRBV7-6
j_gene: TRBJ1-2
d_gene: NA
CDR3nt: TGTGCCAGCAGCCTCACTCAGGGGCTGGGCTATGGCTACACCTTC
CDR3aa: CASSLTQGLGYGYTF

len: 14
abundance: NA
v_gene: TRBV5-4
j_gene: TRBJ2-4
d_gene: NA
CDR3nt: TGTGCCAGCAGCTTGGCAGGGGATAATGGCATTCAGTACTTC
CDR3aa: CASSLAGDNGIQYF

len: 13
abundance: NA
v_gene: TRBV6-1
j_gene: TRBJ2-3
d_gene: NA
CDR3nt: TGTGCCAGCGCCGGCGGGCGCACAGATACGCAGTATTTT
CDR3aa: CASAGGRTDTQYF

len: 14
abundance: NA
v_gene: TRBV2
j_gene: TRBJ1-2
d_gene: TRBD1
CDR3nt: TGTGCCAGCAGCCCGGGACAGGGAAACTATGGCTACACCTTC
CDR3aa: CASSPGQGNYGYTF

len: 12
abundance: NA
v_gene: TRBV11-3
j_gene: TRBJ2-2
d_gene: NA
CDR3nt: TGTGCCAGCAGCTTAGACGCCGGGGAGCTGTTTTTT
CDR3aa: CASSLDAGELFF

len: 15
abundance: NA
v_gene: TRBV2
j_gene: TRBJ2-1
d_gene: NA
CDR3nt: TGTGCCAGCAGTCTCGGACTGGGGGACGTCAATGAGCAGTTCTTC
CDR3aa: CASSLGLGDVNEQFF

len: 14
abundance: few
v_gene: TRBV19
j_gene: TRBJ1-5
d_gene: NA
CDR3nt: TGTGCCAGTAGGATGGGGGGTCGCCTTCAGCCCCAGCATTTT
CDR3aa: CASRMGGRLQPQHF

len: 20
abundance: NA
v_gene: TRBV4-2
j_gene: TRBJ2-1
d_gene: TRBD2
CDR3nt: TGTGCCAGCAGCCGAGAGGGACTAGCGGGGGGACTTATCTCCTACAATGAGCAGTTCTTC
CDR3aa: CASSREGLAGGLISYNEQFF

len: 13
abundance: NA
v_gene: TRBV2
j_gene: TRBJ2-5
d_gene: NA
CDR3nt: TGTGCCAGCAGATCACAGCTACAAGAGACCCAGTACTTC
CDR3aa: CASRSQLQETQYF

len: 15
abundance: NA
v_gene: TRBV6-1
j_gene: TRBJ2-3
d_gene: TRBD1
CDR3nt: TGTGCCAGCAGTGAACGGACAGGGTTGAGAGATACGCAGTATTTT
CDR3aa: CASSERTGLRDTQYF

len: 16
abundance: NA
v_gene: TRBV6-1
j_gene: TRBJ2-5
d_gene: NA
CDR3nt: TGTGCCAGCATTGAAGAAGACAGACGGCAAAGTGAGACCCAGTACTTC
CDR3aa: CASIEEDRRQSETQYF

len: 15
abundance: NA
v_gene: TRBV5-4
j_gene: TRBJ2-2
d_gene: NA
CDR3nt: TGTGCCAGCAGATCGACAGCAATGAACACCGGGGAGCTGTTTTTT
CDR3aa: CASRSTAMNTGELFF